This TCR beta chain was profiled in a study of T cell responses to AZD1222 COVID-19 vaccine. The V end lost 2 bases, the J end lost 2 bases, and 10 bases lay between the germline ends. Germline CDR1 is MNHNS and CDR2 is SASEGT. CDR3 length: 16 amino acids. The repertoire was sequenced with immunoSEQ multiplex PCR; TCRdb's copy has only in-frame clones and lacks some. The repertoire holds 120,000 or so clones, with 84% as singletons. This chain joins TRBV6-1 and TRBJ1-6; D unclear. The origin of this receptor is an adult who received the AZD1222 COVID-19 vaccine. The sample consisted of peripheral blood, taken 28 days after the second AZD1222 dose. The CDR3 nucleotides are TGTGCCAGCAGTGAATCCGATCAGACCTATAATTCACCCCTCCACTTT. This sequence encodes CASSESDQTYNSPLHF.